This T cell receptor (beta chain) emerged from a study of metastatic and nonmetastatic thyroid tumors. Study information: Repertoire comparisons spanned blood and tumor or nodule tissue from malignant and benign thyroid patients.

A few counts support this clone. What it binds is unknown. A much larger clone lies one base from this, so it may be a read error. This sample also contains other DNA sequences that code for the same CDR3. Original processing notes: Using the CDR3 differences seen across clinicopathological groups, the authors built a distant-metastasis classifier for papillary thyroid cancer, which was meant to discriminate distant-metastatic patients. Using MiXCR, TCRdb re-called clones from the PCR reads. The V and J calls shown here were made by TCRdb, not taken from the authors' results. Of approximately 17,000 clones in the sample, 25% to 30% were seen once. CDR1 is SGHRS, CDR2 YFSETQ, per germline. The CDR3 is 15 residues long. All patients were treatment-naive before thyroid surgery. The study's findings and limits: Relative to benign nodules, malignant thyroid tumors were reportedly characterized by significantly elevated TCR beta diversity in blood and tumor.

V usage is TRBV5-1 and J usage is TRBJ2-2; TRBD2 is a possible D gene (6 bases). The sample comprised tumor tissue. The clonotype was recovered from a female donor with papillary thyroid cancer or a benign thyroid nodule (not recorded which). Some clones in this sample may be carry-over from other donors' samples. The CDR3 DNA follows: TGCGCCAGCAGTTCTGGGGGGTTAGCCACCGGTGAGCTGTTTTTT. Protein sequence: CASSSGGLATGELFF.